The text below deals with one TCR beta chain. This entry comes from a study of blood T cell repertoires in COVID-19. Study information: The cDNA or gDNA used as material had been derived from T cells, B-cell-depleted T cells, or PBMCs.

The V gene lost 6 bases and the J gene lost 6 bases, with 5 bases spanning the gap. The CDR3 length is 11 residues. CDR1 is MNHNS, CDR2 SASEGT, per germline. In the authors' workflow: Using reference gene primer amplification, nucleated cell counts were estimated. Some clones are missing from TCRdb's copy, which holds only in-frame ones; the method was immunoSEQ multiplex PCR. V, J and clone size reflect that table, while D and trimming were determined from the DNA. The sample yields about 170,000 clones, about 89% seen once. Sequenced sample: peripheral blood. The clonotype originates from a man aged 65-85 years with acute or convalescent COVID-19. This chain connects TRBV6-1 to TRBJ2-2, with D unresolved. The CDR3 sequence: CASSSAGELFF. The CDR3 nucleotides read TGTGCCAGCAGCTCGGCCGGGGAGCTGTTTTTT.